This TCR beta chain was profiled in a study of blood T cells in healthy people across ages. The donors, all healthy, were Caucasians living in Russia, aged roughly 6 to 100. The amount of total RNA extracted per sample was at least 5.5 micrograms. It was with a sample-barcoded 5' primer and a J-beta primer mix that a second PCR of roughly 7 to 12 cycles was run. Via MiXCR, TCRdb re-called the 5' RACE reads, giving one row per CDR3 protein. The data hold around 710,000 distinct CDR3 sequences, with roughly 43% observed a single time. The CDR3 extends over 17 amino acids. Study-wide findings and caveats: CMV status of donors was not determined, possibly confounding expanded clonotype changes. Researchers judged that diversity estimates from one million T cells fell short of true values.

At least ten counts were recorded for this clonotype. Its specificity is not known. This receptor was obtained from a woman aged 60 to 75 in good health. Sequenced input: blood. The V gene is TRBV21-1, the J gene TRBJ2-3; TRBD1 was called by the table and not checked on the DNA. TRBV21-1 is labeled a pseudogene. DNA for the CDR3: TGTGCCAGCAGCAAAGAGCGGCGGCGTCCCGAGGAAGATACGCAGTATTTT. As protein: CASSKERRRPEEDTQYF.